The 24 T cell receptor beta chains listed next were all sequenced from one sample in a study. Tregs were sorted as CD4+CD25+CD127-/low cells. The TRBV12-4/TRBJ1-2 clonotypes were amplified using barcode primers with ligated adaptors. One entry per CDR3 protein results from TCRdb running MiXCR on the multiplex PCR reads. The top ten hold around a third of the sample, which has over 900 distinct CDR3 sequences, 2% to 3% seen once. The sequenced material came from Tregs sorted from blood. The receptors shown here come from a female donor with breast cancer.

By sample fraction, this clonotype is medium-sized. The CDR3 DNA reads as TGTGCCAGCACCCGGACAGGGGTAGGCTACACCTTC. Protein sequence: CASTRTGVGYTF. The J gene is TRBJ1-2, the V gene TRBV12-3 or TRBV12-4; 9 positions match TRBD1. This CDR3 comprises 12 residues. V shed 7 bases and J 8 bases; nucleotides not matched to a gene: 5.

This clonotype is labeled medium-sized. The chain joins TRBV12-3 or TRBV12-4 to TRBJ1-2; TRBD1 aligns across 10 bases. The CDR3 covers 18 residues. With V trimmed by 3 bases and J by 2 bases, 12 bases remained unmatched. The CDR3 DNA reads TGTGCCAGCAGTTTCCTTCGGGGACAGGGGCCGTCGAACTATGGCTACACCTTC. The encoded protein is CASSFLRGQGPSNYGYTF.

With regard to this clonotype: Germline is not matched at one junction end, which may reflect a read error. V gene TRBV12-3 or TRBV12-4 combines with J gene TRBJ1-2; D is ambiguous. CDR3 length: 14 residues. CDR3 in DNA: TGTGCCAGCAGTTTCACTCTCGGGAACTATGCCTACACCTTC. Translation: CASSFTLGNYAYTF.

In its sample, this clonotype was seen many times. This chain links TRBV12-3 or TRBV12-4 with TRBJ1-2; maybe TRBD1 (5 bases). With 3 bases removed from V and 0 bases from J, the gap between germline ends came to 11 bases. This CDR3 comprises 15 residues. CDR3 coding DNA: TGTGCCAGCAGTTTTATGCAGACAGCTAACTATGGCTACACCTTC. It codes for CASSFMQTANYGYTF.

This clonotype is medium-sized in the sample. The rearrangement joins TRBV12-3 or TRBV12-4 to TRBJ1-2; 9 nucleotides align to TRBD1. This CDR3 has 13 residues. The ends lost 7 bases at V and 8 bases at J; junction bases unmatched: 8. The CDR3 DNA is TGTGCCAGCACCCTGGGACAGGGACACGGCTACACCTTC. It specifies CASTLGQGHGYTF.

The J gene is TRBJ1-2, the V gene TRBV12-3 or TRBV12-4; 8 bases are shared with TRBD1. The V and J ends lost 11 bases and 2 bases, in that order; junction bases with no gene match: 7. The CDR3 runs 13 residues. CDR3 loop: CAGRQGPNYGYTF. CDR3 DNA: TGTGCCGGTCGACAGGGGCCCAACTATGGCTACACCTTC.

By proportion, this clonotype is medium-sized. The rearrangement links TRBV12-3 or TRBV12-4 to TRBJ1-2; unclear D gene. The CDR3 sequence is 14 residues long. V was shortened by 5 bases and J by 2 bases, with 12 bases between the two germline ends. The DNA of the CDR3 is TGTGCCAGCAGTCCCCGGGCGCTAAACTATGGCTACACCTTC. Amino acid sequence: CASSPRALNYGYTF.

This clonotype qualifies as large (0.1 to 1%). V and J are TRBV12-3 or TRBV12-4 and TRBJ1-2; D remains unclear. CDR3 length: 15 residues. Trimming took off 3 bases at V and 0 bases at J, with 11 bases between the two ends. The CDR3 sequence: CASSFYGLANYGYTF. Written as DNA, the CDR3 is TGTGCCAGCAGTTTCTATGGGCTAGCTAACTATGGCTACACCTTC.

This clonotype has a handful of counts. This sequence joins TRBV12-3 or TRBV12-4 and TRBJ1-2; D unclear. The CDR3 length is 13 residues. Trimming shortened V by 4 bases and J by 4 bases, and 10 bases separated the two germline ends. Here the CDR3 reads CASSSKGVYGYTF. Written as DNA, the CDR3 is TGTGCCAGCAGTTCGAAGGGAGTCTATGGCTACACCTTC.

This clonotype is termed medium-sized. The chain joins TRBV12-3 or TRBV12-4 to TRBJ1-2, with a weak D call TRBD1 (6 bases). Trimming cost V 1 base and J 8 bases, with 11 bases left between them. The CDR3 has 13 amino acids. CDR3 sequence: CASSLDRDGGYTF. The CDR3 DNA is TGTGCCAGCAGTTTAGACAGGGATGGAGGCTACACCTTC.

This clonotype is termed medium-sized (0.01 to 0.1%). The chain employs TRBV12-3 or TRBV12-4 and TRBJ1-2; 7 bases are shared with TRBD1. Losses at the gene ends were 2 bases for V and 7 bases for J; bases not matched to a gene: 4. CDR3 length equals 13 residues. The CDR3 nucleotides read TGTGCCAGCAGTTTAACAGGGGACCGTGGCTACACCTTC. Its protein product is CASSLTGDRGYTF.

This clonotype qualifies as large (0.1 to 1%). The V call is TRBV12-3 or TRBV12-4, the J call TRBJ1-2; D gene ambiguous. V dropped 4 bases and J dropped 0 bases, with 15 bases sitting between them. The CDR3 loop spans 16 amino acids. The CDR3 DNA follows: TGTGCCAGCAGTTCGCGTTCAAGGCCTACTAACTATGGCTACACCTTC. Translation gives CASSSRSRPTNYGYTF.

By share of the sample, this clonotype is medium-sized. The V call is TRBV12-3 or TRBV12-4, the J call TRBJ1-2, with TRBD1 matching 8 bases. The CDR3 totals 15 residues. The V gene end was trimmed by 6 bases and the J gene end by 0 bases; junction bases not matched to a gene: 6. The CDR3 bases are TGTGCCAGCAGCTCCGGGACAGGAGCTAACTATGGCTACACCTTC. The encoded protein is CASSSGTGANYGYTF.

By sample share, this clonotype is large (0.1 to 1%). The genes are TRBV12-3 or TRBV12-4 and TRBJ1-2; no clear D gene. CDR3 length equals 12 residues. The V gene lost 4 bases and the J gene lost 8 bases, with 11 bases spanning the gap. CDR3 sequence reads: CASSYMTYGYTF. In DNA, the CDR3 is TGTGCCAGCAGTTATATGACCTACGGCTACACCTTC.

This clonotype is medium-sized by share. The chain is built from TRBV12-3 or TRBV12-4 and TRBJ1-2, with D unclear. Trimming cost V 6 bases and J 0 bases, with 5 bases left between them. The CDR3 contains 12 residues. CDR3 bases: TGTGCCAGCAGGGAAACTAACTATGGCTACACCTTC. Amino acids: CASRETNYGYTF.

This clonotype showed up many times. A much larger clonotype is one base distant, so this may be a read error. The chain links TRBV12-3 or TRBV12-4 to TRBJ1-2; D call uncertain. There are 12 residues in the CDR3. V lost 5 bases and J lost 3, with 7 bases in between. The CDR3 here is CASSNSDYGYTF. CDR3 DNA: TGTGCCAGCAGTAACTCAGACTATGGCTACACCTTC.

This clonotype is termed large (0.1 to 1%). The V call is TRBV12-3 or TRBV12-4, the J call TRBJ1-2, with 9 bases that match TRBD1. V lost 6 bases to trimming and J lost 8 bases; unmatched junction nucleotides: 10. This CDR3 region has 14 residues. CDR3 nucleotide sequence: TGTGCCAGCAGCGATCCGGGACAGGGTTACGGCTACACCTTC. Translated, it gives CASSDPGQGYGYTF.

Judged by abundance, this clonotype is medium-sized. The V call is TRBV12-3 or TRBV12-4, the J call TRBJ1-2, with D tentatively TRBD1 (6 bases). This CDR3 spans 14 amino acids. The V and J ends lost 6 bases and 7 bases respectively, with 18 bases between them. This chain's CDR3 is CASSKLTGSAGYTF. Here the CDR3 DNA reads TGTGCCAGCAGCAAACTAACAGGGTCCGCTGGCTACACCTTC.

This clonotype has a count of ten or more. The chain carries TRBV12-3 or TRBV12-4 and TRBJ1-2, with D hard to call. With 3 bases removed from V and 6 bases from J, the gap between germline ends came to 8 bases. The CDR3 consists of 12 residues. The CDR3: CASSLEGNGYTF. CDR3 sequence (DNA): TGTGCCAGCAGTTTGGAGGGTAATGGCTACACCTTC.

This clonotype was observed at least ten times. The V and J genes are TRBV12-3 or TRBV12-4 and TRBJ1-2, with a possible D match to TRBD1 (5 bases). This CDR3 is 15 amino acids long. V lost 3 bases to trimming and J lost 6 bases, with 17 bases between them. Here the CDR3 reads CASSFRGTFGDGYTF. CDR3 bases: TGTGCCAGCAGTTTTAGGGGTACGTTCGGGGATGGCTACACCTTC.

The V and J genes are TRBV12-3 or TRBV12-4 and TRBJ1-2; D gene uncertain. V was pared by 5 bases and J by 1 base, with 14 bases between. The CDR3 sequence is 15 residues long. CDR3 sequence reads: CASSQLLVINYGYTF. The DNA of the CDR3 is TGTGCCAGCAGTCAACTCTTAGTCATTAACTATGGCTACACCTTC.

This clonotype is labeled as medium-sized. The rearrangement joins TRBV12-3 or TRBV12-4 to TRBJ1-2, with TRBD1 matching over 8 bases. J was trimmed by 2 bases and V by 8 bases; bases with no gene match: 4. The CDR3 has 13 amino acids. The CDR3 DNA sequence: TGTGCCAGCCGGGGACAGGCGAACTATGGCTACACCTTC. Protein product: CASRGQANYGYTF.

This clonotype was seen many times. The chain links TRBV12-3 or TRBV12-4 to TRBJ1-2; D is uncertain. The ends were cut back, 2 bases at V and 2 bases at J, with 12 bases in the middle. The CDR3 spans 15 residues. The DNA for the CDR3 is TGTGCCAGCAGTTTAAGGTGGCAGCTAAACTATGGCTACACCTTC. Its translation: CASSLRWQLNYGYTF.

This clonotype is labeled large. The CDR3 coding sequence is TGTGCCAGCAGCCCGGGCCAGTATGGCTACACCTTC. It is translated as CASSPGQYGYTF. This chain joins TRBV12-3 or TRBV12-4 and TRBJ1-2; D unclear. The V gene lost 6 bases and the J gene lost 5 bases, with 10 bases spanning the gap. CDR3 length: 12 residues.